A selection of T cell receptor beta chains follows, all from one sample in a study of blood T cell repertoires in COVID-19. Some clones are missing from TCRdb's copy, which holds only in-frame ones; the method was immunoSEQ multiplex PCR. The sample holds about 340,000 clones, over 70% seen once. Material: peripheral blood. The origin of the receptors is a man aged 30 to 39 with active or convalescent COVID-19. Each CDR3 is given with its conserved first and last residue. D genes are given only for firm matches. Expanded clones get a size class; other rows say once, few or many, or leave the size out.

d_call | j_call | clone_size | v_call | cdr3_nt | cdr3_aa
TRBD2 | TRBJ2-1 | few | TRBV6-2/TRBV6-3 | TGTGCCAGCAGTTACAGGCTAGCGGGTTACAATGAGCAGTTCTTC | CASSYRLAGYNEQFF
TRBD2 | TRBJ2-5 | - | TRBV7-3 | TGTGCCAGCAGTTACCCCGAGCGGGAGGGACAAGAGACCCAGTACTTC | CASSYPEREGQETQYF
TRBD2 | TRBJ2-7 | - | TRBV14 | TGTGCCAGCAGCCCCGGGAGGGAGCAGTACTTC | CASSPGREQYF
TRBD2 | TRBJ2-3 | - | TRBV7-6 | TGTGCCAGCAGCTCTCCCAGGGGACTAGCGGCCGGGGGTACGCAGTATTTT | CASSSPRGLAAGGTQYF
- | TRBJ2-7 | - | TRBV18 | TGTGCCAGCTCACCACCGGTCGGCTACGAGCAGTACTTC | CASSPPVGYEQYF
- | TRBJ2-1 | - | TRBV20-1 | TGCAGTGCTAGAGGGACTCATGAGCAGTTCTTC | CSARGTHEQFF
- | TRBJ2-6 | - | TRBV7-3 | TGTGCCAGCAGCCCCCCGGGGGCCAACGTCCTGACTTTC | CASSPPGANVLTF
TRBD1 | TRBJ1-5 | - | TRBV10-3 | TGTGCCATTGGGGGGACAGGCAATCAGCCCCAGCATTTT | CAIGGTGNQPQHF
- | TRBJ2-1 | - | TRBV14 | TGTGCCAGCAGCCAAGAAGGCGGAAACAATGAGCAGTTCTTC | CASSQEGGNNEQFF
- | TRBJ1-1 | - | TRBV5-1 | TGCGCCAGCAGCCTCGTGGGACTGATGAACACTGAAGCTTTCTTT | CASSLVGLMNTEAFF
- | TRBJ1-2 | - | TRBV6-1 | TGTGCCAGCAGTGAATCCTTAGGGGTCTCCCCCTATGGCTACACCTTC | CASSESLGVSPYGYTF
TRBD1 | TRBJ1-1 | few | TRBV10-3 | TGTGCCATCAGTGAGTCCTTTGACAGGGGGACTGAAGCTTTCTTT | CAISESFDRGTEAFF
TRBD1 | TRBJ2-2 | - | TRBV30 | TGTGCCTGGAGCAGGGACAGTCTCACCGGGGAGCTGTTTTTT | CAWSRDSLTGELFF
TRBD1 | TRBJ2-7 | - | TRBV2 | TGTGCCAGTGGGAGAGACAGGGGGACGAGCTCCTACGAGCAGTACTTC | CASGRDRGTSSYEQYF
TRBD2 | TRBJ2-1 | - | TRBV27 | TGTGCCAGCCGAAGGACTAGCGGGGTCTACAATGAGCAGTTCTTC | CASRRTSGVYNEQFF
- | TRBJ2-7 | - | TRBV28 | TGTGCCAGCGCGGGGTTATTTTACGAGCAGTACTTC | CASAGLFYEQYF
TRBD2 | TRBJ2-2 | - | TRBV19 | TGTGCCAGTAGTACCGGGACTAGAAGTCGGGAGCTGTTTTTT | CASSTGTRSRELFF
- | TRBJ1-2 | - | TRBV24-1 | TGTGCCACCAATGGGGCGGATGGCTACACCTTC | CATNGADGYTF
TRBD1 | TRBJ1-2 | - | TRBV2 | TGTGCCAGCAGTGGGGGACAGCTAAACTATGGCTACACCTTC | CASSGGQLNYGYTF
TRBD2 | TRBJ2-3 | - | TRBV24-1 | TGTGCCACCAGTCCAAGCGGGAGAGGTGAAGATACGCAGTATTTT | CATSPSGRGEDTQYF
- | TRBJ1-4 | - | TRBV30 | TGTGCCTGGAACTCGCTGGGCTTTGAAAAACTGTTTTTT | CAWNSLGFEKLFF
- | TRBJ1-5 | - | TRBV2 | TGTGCCAGCAGTGGGACACCTAGCAATCAGCCCCAGCATTTT | CASSGTPSNQPQHF
TRBD2 | TRBJ2-7 | - | TRBV9 | TGTGCCAGCAGCCTCTCGGGGGGGGCCTCCGACGAGCAGTACTTC | CASSLSGGASDEQYF
- | TRBJ1-1 | once | TRBV4-3 | TGCGCCAGCAGCCAAGATCGAGCGAACACTGAAGCTTTCTTT | CASSQDRANTEAFF
TRBD2 | TRBJ2-1 | - | TRBV7-6 | TGTGCCAGCAGCTTAGCGGGACTAGGGTATGACAATGAGCAGTTCTTC | CASSLAGLGYDNEQFF
TRBD1 | TRBJ2-1 | - | TRBV7-3 | TGTGCCAGCAGGTCCGGGACAGGCGTATATGAGCAGTTCTTC | CASRSGTGVYEQFF
TRBD1 | TRBJ1-2 | - | TRBV24-1 | TGTGCCACCAGACCAGACAGGGGGAATTTGGTCTATGGCTACACCTTC | CATRPDRGNLVYGYTF
- | TRBJ1-5 | - | TRBV6-2/TRBV6-3 | TGTGCCAGCAGTTACTCATTACGGTGGAATCAGCCCCAGCATTTT | CASSYSLRWNQPQHF
- | TRBJ1-3 | - | TRBV9 | TGTGCCAGCAGCCGGGAGGGGGGAAGCTCTGGAAACACCATATATTTT | CASSREGGSSGNTIYF
TRBD1 | TRBJ2-3 | - | TRBV10-3 | TGTGCCATCAGTGAAGAAGGACAGGGGACGCAGTATTTT | CAISEEGQGTQYF
- | TRBJ2-1 | - | TRBV3-1/TRBV3-2 | TGTGCCAGCAGCCAAGCTAATACTTACAATGAGCAGTTCTTC | CASSQANTYNEQFF
- | TRBJ1-1 | - | TRBV11-2 | TGTGCCAGCAGCTTAGGTCTCGGGGAGAACACTGAAGCTTTCTTT | CASSLGLGENTEAFF
- | TRBJ2-3 | - | TRBV2 | TGTGCCAGCAGGGGGACACCTAGCACAGATACGCAGTATTTT | CASRGTPSTDTQYF
TRBD1 | TRBJ1-2 | - | TRBV5-1 | TGCGCCAGCACGGAGGGACAGCCATCTAACTATGGCTACACCTTC | CASTEGQPSNYGYTF
- | TRBJ1-4 | once | TRBV9 | TGTGCCAGCACGGGGGAGGCCGGGGAACTGTTTTTT | CASTGEAGELFF
- | TRBJ1-2 | - | TRBV27 | TGTGCCAGCAGTTTATATTCGGGAATTGGCTACACCTTC | CASSLYSGIGYTF
TRBD1 | TRBJ1-4 | - | TRBV5-5 | TGTGCCAGCAGCTTGGTGCCAGGGGGGTCTAATGAAAAACTGTTTTTT | CASSLVPGGSNEKLFF
TRBD1 | TRBJ1-3 | few | TRBV10-3 | TGTGCCATCAGTCCCTCGGGACAGGTTTCAACTGGAAACACCATATATTTT | CAISPSGQVSTGNTIYF
- | TRBJ1-1 | - | TRBV19 | TGTGCCAGTAGTAAGGGGGTCCTGAACACTGAAGCTTTCTTT | CASSKGVLNTEAFF
TRBD1 | TRBJ2-5 | - | TRBV29-1 | TGCAGCGTGGGACAGAAGCGAGAGACCCAGTACTTC | CSVGQKRETQYF
TRBD2 | TRBJ2-3 | once | TRBV5-1 | TGCGCCAGCAGCCCTACTAGCGGGGTGGGAGATACGCAGTATTTT | CASSPTSGVGDTQYF
TRBD1 | TRBJ1-2 | - | TRBV7-2 | TGTGCCAGCAGCTTAGAAATCATACAGGGGGCCCAGGGCTACACCTTC | CASSLEIIQGAQGYTF
- | TRBJ1-3 | - | TRBV27 | TGTGCCAGCAGTGCGGAGCGGGGAAACACCATATATTTT | CASSAERGNTIYF
- | TRBJ1-5 | - | TRBV6-5 | TGTGCCAGCAAGGAGTTCAATCAGCCCCAGCATTTT | CASKEFNQPQHF
TRBD2 | TRBJ2-7 | - | TRBV9 | TGTGCCAGCAGCGGAGGGAGGGGCGGCTACGAGCAGTACTTC | CASSGGRGGYEQYF
- | TRBJ1-1 | - | TRBV6-2/TRBV6-3 | TGTGCCAGCAGTTACTCGAGAGGACAGAACACTGAAGCTTTCTTT | CASSYSRGQNTEAFF
- | TRBJ2-3 | - | TRBV12-5 | TGTGCTAGTGGTTTGTACGTCTCCGCAGGGGTCAGATGGGCAGATACGCAGTATTTT | CASGLYVSAGVRWADTQYF
- | TRBJ2-7 | - | TRBV6-5 | TGTGCCAGCTCCGCGACAATCTCCTACGAGCAGTACTTC | CASSATISYEQYF
TRBD2 | TRBJ2-7 | - | TRBV4-1 | TGCGCCAGCAGCCAAGAAGGGCTAGCGGGGGGTTACGAGCAGTACTTC | CASSQEGLAGGYEQYF